The 26 T cell receptor beta chains in this list originate from one sample, sequenced in a study of long-term antiretroviral therapy in people with HIV. They ran version v3.0 of the immunoSEQ assay at survey level. Generated by immunoSEQ multiplex PCR, the TCRdb table keeps only in-frame clones and is missing some. The profile shows under 50,000 clones, roughly nine tenths of them singletons. The source material was unsorted PBMCs, sampled 1.2 years after starting antiretroviral therapy. The receptor source for this set is a woman aged 45-65 years with HIV.

The chain couples TRBV5-6 to TRBJ1-1, with D hard to call. The germline V gene encodes CDR1 SGHDT and CDR2 YYEEEE. Deletions cut 0 bases from V and 11 bases from J, with 20 bases between. This CDR3 is 15 amino acids long. CDR3 region: CASSLVTADAGGAFF. DNA of the CDR3: TGTGCCAGCAGCTTGGTCACAGCGGACGCTGGAGGGGCTTTCTTT. The full variable domain, with the rest looked up from reference TRBV5-6 and TRBJ1-1, is DAGVTQSPTHLIKTRGQQVTLRCSPKSGHDTVSWYQQALGQGPQFIFQYYEEEERQRGNFPDRFSGHQFPNYSSELNVNALLLGDSALYLCASSLVTADAGGAFFGQGTRLTVV.

This chain joins TRBV9 and TRBJ2-3, with 7 bases aligning to TRBD2. Germline CDR1 reads SGDLS; CDR2 reads YYNGEE. V gave up 2 bases and J gave up 1 base; unmatched junction bases: 16. CDR3 length equals 19 residues. The CDR3, as DNA: TGTGCCAGCAGCGTTGGCGGCATAGCGGGCTCTCTTGGCACAGATACGCAGTATTTT. Translated: CASSVGGIAGSLGTDTQYF.

The rearrangement joins TRBV30 to TRBJ1-4; D ambiguous. V was shortened by 0 bases and J by 7 bases, with 3 bases between the two germline ends. In germline, CDR1 is GTSNPN, CDR2 SVGIG (reference sequence). The CDR3 is 11 residues long. The CDR3 region has the DNA TGTGCCTGGAGTGTATCTGAAAAACTGTTTTTT. This sequence encodes CAWSVSEKLFF.

The chain links TRBV7-3 to TRBJ2-1; D is possibly TRBD2 (5 bases). The length of the CDR3 is 14 residues. Trimming took off 3 bases at V and 9 bases at J, with 15 bases between the two ends. Per germline, CDR1 SGHTA and CDR2 FQGTGA. The CDR3 DNA sequence: TGTGCCAGCAGCTTGGATACTAGTCGGGGTGAGCAGTTCTTC. Encoded protein: CASSLDTSRGEQFF.

The gene calls are TRBV11-3 and TRBJ2-1; a possible D gene is TRBD1 (5 bases). Germline CDR1 reads SGHNT; CDR2 reads YENEEA. Trimming shortened V by 5 bases and J by 0 bases, and 17 bases separated the two germline ends. The CDR3 has 17 residues. CDR3 sequence reads: CASSHRIGVSSYNEQFF. The CDR3 nucleotides read TGTGCCAGCAGCCACCGGATAGGGGTAAGCTCCTACAATGAGCAGTTCTTC. The complete variable domain, with remaining parts taken from reference TRBV11-3 and TRBJ2-1, reads EAGVVQSPRYKIIEKKQPVAFWCNPISGHNTLYWYLQNLGQGPELLIRYENEEAVDDSQLPKDRFSAERLKGVDSTLKIQPAELGDSAVYLCASSHRIGVSSYNEQFFGPGTRLTVL.

The rearrangement uses TRBV7-2 and TRBJ2-5; D possibly matches TRBD1 or TRBD2 (6 bases each). From germline, CDR1 is SGHTA and CDR2 FQGNSA. The CDR3 totals 16 residues. V lost 3 bases to trimming and J lost 3 bases, with 17 bases between them. Here the CDR3 reads CASSFSAGASEETQYF. The CDR3 DNA is TGTGCCAGCAGCTTCAGTGCAGGGGCTAGCGAAGAGACCCAGTACTTC.

The chain has TRBV2 and TRBJ1-2, with 9 positions matching TRBD1. The CDR3 totals 15 residues. Trimming cost V 5 bases and J 4 bases; bases outside gene matches: 8. Germline assignment: CDR1 SNHLY and CDR2 FYNNEI. This CDR3 reads CASSQGQGGTYGYTF. CDR3 DNA: TGTGCCAGCAGTCAGGGACAGGGAGGAACCTATGGCTACACCTTC.

In this sample, this clone turned up once. CDR3 nucleotides: TGTGCCAGCAGTGAGGGACACTCAAACTATGGCTACACCTTC. Translated: CASSEGHSNYGYTF. V is TRBV6-1 and J is TRBJ1-2; possible D gene TRBD1, 6 bases. The V end was cut by 3 bases, the J end by 2 bases, with 10 bases between. Germline CDR1 and CDR2: MNHNS and SASEGT. CDR3 size: 14 residues.

The V call is TRBV7-8, the J call TRBJ1-4; TRBD1 aligns across 7 bases. The ends lost 5 bases at V and 2 bases at J; junction bases unmatched: 5. This CDR3 has 15 residues. Germline V gene lookup returns CDR1 SGHVS and CDR2 FQNEAQ. This chain's CDR3 is CASSPATGTNEKLFF. In nucleotides, the CDR3 is TGTGCCAGCAGCCCGGCGACAGGGACTAATGAAAAACTGTTTTTT.

The V gene is TRBV7-2, the J gene TRBJ2-7; D perhaps matches TRBD2 (6 bases). The CDR3 runs to 13 residues. Germline V gene lookup returns CDR1 SGHTA and CDR2 FQGNSA. Trimming removed 5 bases at V and 3 bases at J, with 11 bases between. The CDR3 sequence is CASSNPGVYEQYF. The CDR3 nucleotides are TGTGCCAGCAGCAACCCGGGGGTCTACGAGCAGTACTTC.

The V and J genes are TRBV7-2 and TRBJ2-7; possibly TRBD2 for D (6 bases). Germline CDR1 is SGHTA and CDR2 is FQGNSA. Trimming took off 1 base at V and 3 bases at J, with 13 bases between the two ends. The CDR3 has 15 residues. The CDR3 here is CASSLDRLEVYEQYF. In DNA, the CDR3 is TGTGCCAGCAGCTTAGACCGACTAGAAGTCTACGAGCAGTACTTC. The full variable domain, with the rest looked up from reference TRBV7-2 and TRBJ2-7, is GAGVSQSPSNKVTEKGKDVELRCDPISGHTALYWYRQSLGQGLEFLIYFQGNSAPDKSGLPSDRFSAERTGGSVSTLTIQRTQQEDSAVYLCASSLDRLEVYEQYFGPGTRLTVT.

This rearrangement joins TRBV7-2 to TRBJ1-5; D remains unclear. Germline CDR1 and CDR2: SGHTA and FQGNSA. This CDR3 spans 13 amino acids. The V gene lost 3 bases and the J gene lost 5 bases, with 8 bases spanning the gap. CDR3 protein: CASSFVRDQPQHF. The CDR3, as DNA: TGTGCCAGCAGCTTCGTACGGGATCAGCCCCAGCATTTT.

The V gene is TRBV2, the J gene TRBJ2-1; D gene ambiguous. V was cut by 8 bases and J by 0 bases, with 11 bases left in between. Germline CDR1 reads SNHLY; CDR2 reads FYNNEI. The CDR3 is 14 residues long. This chain's CDR3 is CASHGQVSYNEQFF. CDR3 nucleotide sequence: TGTGCCAGCCACGGGCAGGTCTCCTACAATGAGCAGTTCTTC.

The chain carries TRBV7-8 and TRBJ2-5; 9 bases map to TRBD2. This CDR3 is 15 amino acids long. J gave up 5 bases and V 5 bases, and 9 bases lay outside the gene matches. Looked up from germline, CDR1 is SGHVS and CDR2 is FQNEAQ. In nucleotides, the CDR3 is TGTGCCAGCAGCCCCTTAGCGGGGGCGGGGGAGACCCAGTACTTC. Protein: CASSPLAGAGETQYF.

The chain uses TRBV5-1 and TRBJ1-1; D is possibly TRBD1 (6 bases). V was pared by 4 bases and J by 1 base, with 14 bases between. CDR3 length equals 15 residues. Germline CDR1 reads SGHRS; CDR2 reads YFSETQ. DNA of the CDR3: TGCGCCAGCAGCCCCCAACTACAGGGGAACACTGAAGCTTTCTTT. Translating gives CASSPQLQGNTEAFF. The variable domain in full, completed from reference TRBV5-1 and TRBJ1-1, reads KAGVTQTPRYLIKTRGQQVTLSCSPISGHRSVSWYQQTPGQGLQFLFEYFSETQRNKGNFPGRFSGRQFSNSRSEMNVSTLELGDSALYLCASSPQLQGNTEAFFGQGTRLTVV.

This clone was detected only a few times. The chain has TRBV27 and TRBJ2-1; D possibly corresponds to TRBD2 (5 bases). The CDR3 spans 12 residues. With 4 bases removed from V and 8 bases from J, the gap between germline ends came to 9 bases. Germline-derived CDR1 and CDR2 are MNHEY and SMNVEV (reference sequence). CDR3 DNA: TGTGCCAGCAGTTCGGACTTCTATGAGCAGTTCTTC. Its translation is CASSSDFYEQFF.

In regard to this clone: One junction end does not reproduce the germline sequence, and a read error may be involved. The V call is TRBV29-1, the J call TRBJ2-7, with no clear D. The germline V gene has CDR1 SQVTM and CDR2 ANQGSEA. The CDR3 length is 13 residues. CDR3 bases: TGCAGCGCTGAAATTGCCATCACCTACGAGCAGTACTTC. Residues: CSAEIAITYEQYF.

The chain couples TRBV7-2 to TRBJ1-5; the D is unclear. V was trimmed by 1 base and J by 7 bases, leaving 17 bases between them. The CDR3 runs 16 residues. Germline values: CDR1 SGHTA, CDR2 FQGNSA. CDR3 coding DNA: TGTGCCAGCAGCTTAGGAACAGCCGCGGGTATCCAGCCCCAGCATTTT. This encodes CASSLGTAAGIQPQHF.

The J gene is TRBJ2-5, the V gene TRBV27; TRBD1 might be the D (6 bases). V lost 3 bases and J lost 5, with 10 bases in between. Germline CDR1 reads MNHEY; CDR2 reads SMNVEV (reference sequence). This CDR3 has 13 residues. The CDR3 spells CASSFRRGETQYF. CDR3 coding DNA: TGTGCCAGCAGTTTCCGCAGGGGCGAGACCCAGTACTTC.

The chain uses TRBV30 and TRBJ1-1; maybe TRBD1 (6 bases). The germline CDR1 and CDR2 sequences are GTSNPN and SVGIG (reference sequence). The CDR3 length is 14 residues. The germline V and J ends were trimmed by 0 bases and 2 bases, with 10 bases remaining between them. The chain's CDR3 is CAWSVPGHNTEAFF. DNA of the CDR3: TGTGCCTGGAGTGTACCGGGACATAACACTGAAGCTTTCTTT.

The chain uses TRBV7-9 and TRBJ2-5; a weak D match, TRBD2 (6 bases). The CDR3 has 16 amino acids. Germline assignment: CDR1 SEHNR and CDR2 FQNEAQ (reference sequence). Trimming left V 1 base short and J 3 bases short, with 15 bases between. This CDR3 is CASSLGFRGMKETQYF. For the CDR3, the DNA is TGTGCCAGCAGCTTAGGATTCCGGGGGATGAAAGAGACCCAGTACTTC.

This chain uses TRBV27 with TRBJ1-2; maybe TRBD1 (5 bases). The V gene's germline CDR1 is MNHEY and CDR2 SMNVEV (reference sequence). CDR3 length: 14 residues. Trimming removed 2 bases from V and 3 bases from J, with 10 bases in between. For the CDR3, the DNA is TGTGCCAGCAGTTTAAACCCGGGGGACTATGGCTACACCTTC. Translating it yields CASSLNPGDYGYTF.

The chain carries TRBV27 and TRBJ1-5; D unclear. V was shortened by 3 bases and J by 4 bases, with 7 bases between the two germline ends. CDR3 length: 13 residues. Germline V gene data show CDR1 as MNHEY and CDR2 as SMNVEV (reference sequence). The CDR3 spells CASSLSLNQPQHF. In DNA form, the CDR3 reads TGTGCCAGCAGTTTGAGTCTAAATCAGCCCCAGCATTTT.

The count of this clone is one. This chain joins TRBV19 and TRBJ1-1, with D possibly matching TRBD1 (5 bases). This CDR3 has 14 residues. The V end lost 3 bases, the J end lost 2 bases, and 10 bases lay between the germline ends. In germline, CDR1 is LNHDA, CDR2 SQIVND (reference sequence). DNA of the CDR3: TGTGCCAGTAGTATTGGAACAGGAAACACTGAAGCTTTCTTT. It encodes CASSIGTGNTEAFF.

This clone was detected only once. J is TRBJ1-2 and V is TRBV6-4; no clear D. The germline V gene encodes CDR1 MRHNA and CDR2 SNTAGT. This CDR3 region has 11 residues. With 2 bases removed from V and 7 bases from J, the gap between germline ends came to 5 bases. CDR3 protein: CASSDQSGYTF. CDR3 DNA sequence: TGTGCCAGCAGTGACCAAAGTGGCTACACCTTC.

The genes are TRBV28 and TRBJ1-3; D not certain. CDR3 length equals 15 residues. Per germline, CDR1 MDHEN and CDR2 SYDVKM. V was cut by 6 bases and J by 0 bases, with 12 bases left in between. CDR3 sequence reads: CASRPIGNSGNTIYF. CDR3 DNA: TGTGCCAGCAGACCCATCGGCAACTCTGGAAACACCATATATTTT.